Each of the 20 T cell receptor beta chains below was sequenced from the same sample in a study of CXCR3-negative and CXCR3-positive naive CD8 T cells. The antigens these receptors bind are not known. The study's findings and limits: Compared with CXCR3-negative naive cells, CXCR3-positive naive cells showed more hydrophobic TRB CDR3s.

It was by 5' RACE with UMI labels that the TRB cDNA libraries were prepared. Reprocessing the 5' RACE reads, TCRdb reports a single entry for every CDR3 protein and omits DNA. This listing includes 100,000 to 150,000 distinct CDR3 sequences. The sequencing sample was made of naive CXCR3+ CD8+ T cells from blood. Subset defined: CD45RO-CCR7+CD27+CD95- naive CD8+ T cells expressing CXCR3 (TNR3+). These receptors were obtained from a human donor in good health. Some clones in this sample may be carry-over from other donors' samples.

The J gene is TRBJ2-3, the V gene TRBV7-3; the TRBD1 assignment by TCRdb is unverifiable without DNA. The CDR3 consists of 13 residues. Germline values: CDR1 SGHTA, CDR2 FQGTGA. The CDR3 region is CASSLTPWDTQYF.

The chain's CDR3 is CSGGASGTDTQYF. The genes are TRBV29-1 and TRBJ2-3; TCRdb selects TRBD2, and the lack of DNA leaves this call unchecked. The germline gives CDR1 SQVTM, CDR2 ANQGSEA. The CDR3 consists of 13 residues.

The chain has TRBV20-1 and TRBJ2-7; checking the TCRdb D call of TRBD2 is not possible without DNA. This CDR3 comprises 19 residues. Per the germline V gene, CDR1 is DFQATT and CDR2 is SNEGSKA (reference sequence). Here the CDR3 reads CSARAVAGTSGGVHNEQYF.

The chain combines TRBV12-5 with TRBJ1-4; TCRdb's D gene call, TRBD1, goes unchecked for lack of DNA. This CDR3 has 16 amino acids. The germline CDR1 and CDR2 sequences are LGHNT and FRNRAP. The CDR3 reads CASGSNPGQNNEKLFF. Variable domain in full (rest from reference TRBV12-5 and TRBJ1-4): DARVTQTPRHKVTEMGQEVTMRCQPILGHNTVFWYRQTMMQGLELLAYFRNRAPLDDSGMPKDRFSAEMPDATLATLKIQPSEPRDSAVYFCASGSNPGQNNEKLFFGSGTQLSVL.

This chain joins TRBV5-1 and TRBJ2-1. Germline CDR1 is SGHRS and CDR2 is YFSETQ. This CDR3 is 14 amino acids long. The CDR3 reads CASSPGQESNEQFF.

The gene calls are TRBV3-1 and TRBJ1-1. CDR3 length: 13 residues. From germline, CDR1 is LGHDT and CDR2 YNNKEL (reference sequence). The CDR3 loop is CASSQDPNTEAFF.

This chain uses TRBV2 with TRBJ2-2; TCRdb's D call of TRBD1 is untestable without DNA. CDR3 length: 15 amino acids. Germline V gives CDR1 SNHLY, CDR2 FYNNEI. CDR3 amino acids: CARGARDKHTGELFF.

The gene calls are TRBV12-3 or TRBV12-4 and TRBJ2-1; with no DNA, the TCRdb D assignment of TRBD1 cannot be verified. The CDR3 is 15 amino acids. The CDR3 here is CASSPGTGGRNEQFF.

The V call is TRBV13, the J call TRBJ2-7; no DNA is available, so the TRBD1 call from TCRdb remains unchecked. There are 14 residues in the CDR3. The V gene's germline CDR1 is PRHDT and CDR2 FYEKMQ (reference sequence). The CDR3 loop is CASSSTDRTYEQYF.

The chain has TRBV7-9 and TRBJ1-2; TCRdb proposes TRBD1, but this gene call is untestable without DNA. The germline V gene encodes CDR1 SEHNR and CDR2 FQNEAQ (reference sequence). This CDR3 region has 17 residues. This CDR3 reads CASSSPLLQGRVGGYTF.

This sequence joins TRBV12-3 or TRBV12-4 and TRBJ2-1. The length of the CDR3 is 12 residues. CDR3 sequence reads: CASGFGLNEQFF.

The rearrangement links TRBV13 to TRBJ2-1. Germline-derived CDR1 and CDR2 are PRHDT and FYEKMQ (reference sequence). CDR3 length: 13 residues. Here the CDR3 reads CASSLGSPSEQFF. Full variable domain (remainder filled in from reference TRBV13 and TRBJ2-1): AAGVIQSPRHLIKEKRETATLKCYPIPRHDTVYWYQQGPGQDPQFLISFYEKMQSDKGSIPDRFSAQQFSDYHSELNMSSLELGDSALYFCASSLGSPSEQFFGPGTRLTVL.

This CDR3 reads CASSPPTAVGETQYF. The gene calls are TRBV7-9 and TRBJ2-5. Germline V gene data show CDR1 as SEHNR and CDR2 as FQNEAQ (reference sequence). This CDR3 is 15 amino acids long.

The chain combines TRBV12-3 or TRBV12-4 with TRBJ2-1. This CDR3 has 15 residues. CDR3 region: CASSFNQQVINEQFF.

The chain carries TRBV9 and TRBJ2-7; TCRdb's D gene call, TRBD2, goes unchecked for lack of DNA. Germline V gene sequence: CDR1 SGDLS, CDR2 YYNGEE. There are 16 residues in the CDR3. The CDR3 reads CASSPSFLGEVREQYF.

The V and J genes are TRBV7-8 and TRBJ2-3; with no DNA, the TCRdb D assignment of TRBD1 cannot be verified. Germline V gene sequence: CDR1 SGHVS, CDR2 FQNEAQ. The CDR3 extends over 13 amino acids. CDR3 sequence reads: CASSLGTTDTQYF.

V usage is TRBV9 and J usage is TRBJ1-1; TCRdb proposes TRBD1, but this gene call is untestable without DNA. This CDR3 region has 13 residues. The germline CDR1 and CDR2 sequences are SGDLS and YYNGEE. CDR3 residues: CASSVVGGAEAFF.

V is TRBV29-1 and J is TRBJ1-2; there is no DNA to check the TCRdb D call of TRBD1. CDR1 is SQVTM and CDR2 is ANQGSEA in the germline V gene. CDR3 size: 12 residues. The CDR3 here is CSVPWGENGYTF.

The V and J genes are TRBV5-6 and TRBJ2-1. This CDR3 contains 15 residues. The germline gives CDR1 SGHDT, CDR2 YYEEEE. The CDR3 spells CASRLGAVSYNEQFF.

This sequence joins TRBV5-4 and TRBJ2-2; TCRdb calls TRBD1, which cannot be checked without DNA. The CDR3 has 13 amino acids. The germline CDR1 and CDR2 sequences are SGHNT and YYREEE (reference sequence). CDR3 in amino acids: CASSTGSTGELFF.